The entry below gives a single TCR beta chain sequence along with its context. The V end was cut by 1 base, the J end by 4 bases, with 6 bases between. This CDR3 has 13 amino acids. Germline V lookup: CDR1 SGHNT, CDR2 YENEEA. The data were produced by immunoSEQ multiplex PCR, yet TCRdb's version contains in-frame clones alone and is incomplete. The sample yields more than 140,000 clones, 84% seen once. The sample comes from a study of blood T cell repertoires in COVID-19. The chain uses TRBV11-3 and TRBJ2-3; D not resolved. The clonotype originates from a woman aged 45-60 years in a cohort sampled during active or convalescent COVID-19. The sequenced sample was peripheral blood. The DNA of the CDR3 is TGTGCCAGCAGCTTAGTGGGCGCAGATACGCAGTATTTT. Its translation: CASSLVGADTQYF.